This T cell receptor (beta chain) was profiled in a study of blood T cell repertoires in COVID-19. V was pared by 5 bases and J by 4 bases, with 2 bases of the junction left unmatched. The CDR3 contains 13 residues. Germline values: CDR1 SGHAT, CDR2 FQNNGV. The table came from immunoSEQ multiplex PCR; TCRdb's copy has only in-frame clones and leaves some out. Of some 140,000 clones listed, approximately 80% were seen once; the top ten hold about 12%. The sequence was collected from a woman aged 60 to 75 with COVID-19, enrolled during active disease. Source material: peripheral blood. The J gene is TRBJ1-2, the V gene TRBV11-2; 9 bases are shared with TRBD1. The CDR3 coding sequence is TGTGCCAGCAGCCCACAGGGGGCCTATGGCTACACCTTC. This encodes CASSPQGAYGYTF.